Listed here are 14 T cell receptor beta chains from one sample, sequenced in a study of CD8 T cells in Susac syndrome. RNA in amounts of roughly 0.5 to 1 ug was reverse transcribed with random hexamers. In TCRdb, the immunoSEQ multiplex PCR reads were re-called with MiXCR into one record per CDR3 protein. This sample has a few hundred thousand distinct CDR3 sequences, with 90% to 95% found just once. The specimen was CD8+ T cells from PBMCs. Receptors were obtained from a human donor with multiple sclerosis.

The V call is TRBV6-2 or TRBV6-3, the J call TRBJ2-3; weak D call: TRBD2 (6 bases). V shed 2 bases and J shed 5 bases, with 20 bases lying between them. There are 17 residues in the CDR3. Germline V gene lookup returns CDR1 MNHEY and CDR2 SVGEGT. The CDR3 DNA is TGTGCCAGCAGTTACCCGCTGGACGGGAGTGTCGTAGATACGCAGTATTTT. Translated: CASSYPLDGSVVDTQYF.

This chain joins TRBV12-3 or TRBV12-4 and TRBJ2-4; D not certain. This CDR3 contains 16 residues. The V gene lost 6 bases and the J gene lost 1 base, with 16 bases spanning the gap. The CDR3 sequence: CASSLDEDRAKNIQYF. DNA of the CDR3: TGTGCCAGCAGCCTGGATGAGGACCGGGCCAAAAACATTCAGTACTTC.

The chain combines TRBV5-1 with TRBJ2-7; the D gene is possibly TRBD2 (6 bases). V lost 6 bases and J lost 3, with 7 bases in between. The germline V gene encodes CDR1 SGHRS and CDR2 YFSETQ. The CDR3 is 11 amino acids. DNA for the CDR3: TGCGCCAGCAAGGACTACTACGAGCAGTACTTC. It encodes CASKDYYEQYF.

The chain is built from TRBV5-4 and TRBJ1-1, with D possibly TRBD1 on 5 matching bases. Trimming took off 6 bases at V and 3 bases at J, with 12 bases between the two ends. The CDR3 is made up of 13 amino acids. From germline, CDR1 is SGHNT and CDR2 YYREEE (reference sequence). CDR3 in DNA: TGTGCCAGCACCCCTGGAGGGGACACTGAAGCTTTCTTT. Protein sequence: CASTPGGDTEAFF.

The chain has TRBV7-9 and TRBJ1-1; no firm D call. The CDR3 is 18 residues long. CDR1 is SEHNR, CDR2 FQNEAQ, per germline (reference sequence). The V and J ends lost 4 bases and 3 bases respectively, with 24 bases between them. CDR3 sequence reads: CASSSFRRSRADDTEAFF. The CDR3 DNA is TGTGCCAGCAGCTCCTTCCGACGCTCGAGGGCGGATGACACTGAAGCTTTCTTT.

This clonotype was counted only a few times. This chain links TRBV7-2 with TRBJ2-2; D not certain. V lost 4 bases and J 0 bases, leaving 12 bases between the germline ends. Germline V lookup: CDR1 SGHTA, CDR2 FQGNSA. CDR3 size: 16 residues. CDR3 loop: CASSSKELANTGELFF. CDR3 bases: TGTGCCAGCAGCTCGAAGGAACTCGCGAACACCGGGGAGCTGTTTTTT.

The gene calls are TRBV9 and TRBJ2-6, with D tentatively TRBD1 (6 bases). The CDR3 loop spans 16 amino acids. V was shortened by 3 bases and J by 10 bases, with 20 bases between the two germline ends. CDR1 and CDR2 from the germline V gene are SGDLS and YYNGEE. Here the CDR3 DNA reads TGTGCCAGCAGCGCCCAGACAGGCTCGGAAAGAAACGTCCTGACTTTC. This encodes CASSAQTGSERNVLTF. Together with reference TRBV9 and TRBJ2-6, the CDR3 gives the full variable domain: DSGVTQTPKHLITATGQRVTLRCSPRSGDLSVYWYQQSLDQGLQFLIQYYNGEERAKGNILERFSAQQFPDLHSELNLSSLELGDSALYFCASSAQTGSERNVLTFGAGSRLTVL.

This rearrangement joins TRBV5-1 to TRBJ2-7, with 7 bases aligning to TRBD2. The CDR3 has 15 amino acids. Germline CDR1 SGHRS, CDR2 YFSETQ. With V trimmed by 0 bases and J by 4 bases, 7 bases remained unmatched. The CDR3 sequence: CASSLELAAEYEQYF. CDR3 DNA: TGCGCCAGCAGCTTGGAGCTAGCGGCAGAATACGAGCAGTACTTC.

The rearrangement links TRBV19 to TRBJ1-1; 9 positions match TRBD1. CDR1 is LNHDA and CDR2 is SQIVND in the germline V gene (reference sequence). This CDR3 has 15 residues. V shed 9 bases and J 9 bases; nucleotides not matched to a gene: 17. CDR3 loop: CASERFEGGQGQAFF. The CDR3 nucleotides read TGTGCCAGCGAGAGGTTCGAAGGGGGACAGGGCCAAGCTTTCTTT.

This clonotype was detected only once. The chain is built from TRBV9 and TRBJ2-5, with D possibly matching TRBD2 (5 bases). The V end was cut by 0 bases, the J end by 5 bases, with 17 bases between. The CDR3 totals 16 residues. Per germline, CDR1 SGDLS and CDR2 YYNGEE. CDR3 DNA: TGTGCCAGCAGCGTAGCTAGGGCTAGCACACGGGAGACCCAGTACTTC. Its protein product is CASSVARASTRETQYF. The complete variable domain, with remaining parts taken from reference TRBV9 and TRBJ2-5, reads DSGVTQTPKHLITATGQRVTLRCSPRSGDLSVYWYQQSLDQGLQFLIQYYNGEERAKGNILERFSAQQFPDLHSELNLSSLELGDSALYFCASSVARASTRETQYFGPGTRLLVL.

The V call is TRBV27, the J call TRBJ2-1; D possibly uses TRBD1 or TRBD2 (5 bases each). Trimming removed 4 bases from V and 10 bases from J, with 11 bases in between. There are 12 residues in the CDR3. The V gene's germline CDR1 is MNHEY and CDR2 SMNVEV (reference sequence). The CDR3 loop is CASSSQGGEQFF. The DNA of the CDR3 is TGTGCCAGCAGTTCCCAGGGCGGGGAGCAGTTCTTC.

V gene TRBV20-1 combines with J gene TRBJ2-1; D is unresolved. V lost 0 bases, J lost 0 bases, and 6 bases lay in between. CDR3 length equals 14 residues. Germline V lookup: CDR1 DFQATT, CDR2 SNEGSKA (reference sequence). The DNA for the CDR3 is TGCAGTGCTAGAGACTCGGACTCCTACAATGAGCAGTTCTTC. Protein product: CSARDSDSYNEQFF.

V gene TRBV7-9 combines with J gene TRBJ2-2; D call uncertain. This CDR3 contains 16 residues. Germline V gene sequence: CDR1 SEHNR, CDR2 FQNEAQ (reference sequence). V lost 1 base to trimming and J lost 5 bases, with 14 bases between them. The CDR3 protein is CASSLGGLDGTGELFF. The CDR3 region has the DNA TGTGCCAGCAGCTTAGGAGGCCTGGACGGAACCGGGGAGCTGTTTTTT.

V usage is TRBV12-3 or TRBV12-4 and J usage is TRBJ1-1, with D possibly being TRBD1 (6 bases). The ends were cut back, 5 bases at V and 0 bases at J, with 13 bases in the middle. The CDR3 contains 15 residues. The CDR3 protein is CASSGGGRLNTEAFF. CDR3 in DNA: TGTGCCAGCAGTGGGGGCGGGCGGTTGAACACTGAAGCTTTCTTT.